This record covers a single T cell receptor (beta chain). What it binds is not known. The junction departs from germline at one end; a sequencing error may be responsible. This CDR3 contains 15 residues. Germline V gives CDR1 SGHVS, CDR2 FQNEAQ. This entry is derived from a study of metastatic and nonmetastatic thyroid tumors. At the level of the study: It was across blood and tumor or nodule tissue from malignant and benign thyroid patients that repertoires were compared. Findings and caveats of the study: Versus benign nodules, malignant thyroid tumors reportedly had significantly higher TCR beta diversity, in blood and tumor.

Authors' processing steps: The study took CDR3 differences across clinicopathological groups and made a distant-metastasis classifier for papillary thyroid cancer from them. TCRdb re-called the PCR reads via MiXCR. For this entry, the V and J calls and clone size follow TCRdb and not the study's own pipeline. The profile shows some 7,000 clones, 25% to 35% of them singletons. No treatment of any kind had been given to any patient before thyroid surgery. The TCR was taken from a male donor with papillary thyroid cancer or a benign thyroid nodule (not recorded which). Some clones in this sample may be carry-over from other donors' samples. This chain connects TRBV7-8 to TRBJ2-7, with D maybe TRBD1 (6 bases). The sequenced sample consisted of adjacent normal tissue. In DNA form, the CDR3 reads TGTGCCGGCAGCTTCGACAGGTTCCCCTCTACGGAGCAGTACTTC. It encodes CAGSFDRFPSTEQYF.